The 3 T cell receptor beta chains in this list originate from one sample, sequenced in a study of blood T cells in healthy people across ages. It was with a sample-barcoded 5' primer and a J-beta primer mix that a second PCR of about 6 to 11 cycles was run. Each CDR3 protein gets one entry after TCRdb re-called the 5' RACE reads with MiXCR. The sample contains around 500,000 distinct CDR3 sequences, more than 45% of which appear only once. Sequences were obtained from blood. These receptors all come from an elderly man in good health.

The rearrangement joins TRBV4-3 to TRBJ2-1; D uncertain. Trimming took 1 base from V and 4 from J, leaving 8 bases between them. Germline lookup yields CDR1 LGHNA and CDR2 YSLEER. CDR3 length equals 14 residues. Here the CDR3 reads CASSQGAGYNEQFF. As DNA, the CDR3 is TGCGCCAGCAGCCAAGGGGCCGGGTACAATGAGCAGTTCTTC.

The chain uses TRBV12-3 or TRBV12-4 and TRBJ1-2; D gene ambiguous. The CDR3 sequence is 14 residues long. V lost 3 bases, J lost 3 bases, and 11 bases lay in between. CDR3 residues: CASSFGGPYYGYTF. The CDR3 nucleotides read TGTGCCAGCAGTTTCGGCGGTCCCTACTATGGCTACACCTTC.

The rearrangement joins TRBV29-1 to TRBJ2-1, with TRBD2 identical over 8 bases. CDR1 and CDR2 (germline): SQVTM, ANQGSEA. V was clipped by 3 bases and J by 0 bases; unmatched bases: 13. The CDR3 spans 18 residues. This CDR3 reads CSVDSETSDILSYNEQFF. The CDR3 DNA is TGCAGCGTTGATAGTGAGACTAGCGATATCCTCTCCTACAATGAGCAGTTCTTC.